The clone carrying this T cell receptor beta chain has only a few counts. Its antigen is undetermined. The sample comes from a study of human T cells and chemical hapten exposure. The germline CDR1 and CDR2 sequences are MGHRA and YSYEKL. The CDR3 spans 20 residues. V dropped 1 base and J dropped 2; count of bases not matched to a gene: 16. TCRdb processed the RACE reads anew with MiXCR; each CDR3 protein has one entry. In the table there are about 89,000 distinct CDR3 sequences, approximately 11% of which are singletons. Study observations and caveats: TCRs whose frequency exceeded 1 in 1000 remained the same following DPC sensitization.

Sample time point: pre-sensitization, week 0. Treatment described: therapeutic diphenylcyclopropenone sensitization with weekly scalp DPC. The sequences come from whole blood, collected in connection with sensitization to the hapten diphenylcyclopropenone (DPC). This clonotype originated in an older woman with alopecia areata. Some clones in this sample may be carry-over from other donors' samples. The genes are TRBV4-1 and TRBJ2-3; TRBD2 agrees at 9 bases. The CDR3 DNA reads TGCGCCAGCAGCCAAGGGTGGTCCCTAGCGGGGTTTACGGACACAGATACGCAGTATTTT. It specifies CASSQGWSLAGFTDTDTQYF.